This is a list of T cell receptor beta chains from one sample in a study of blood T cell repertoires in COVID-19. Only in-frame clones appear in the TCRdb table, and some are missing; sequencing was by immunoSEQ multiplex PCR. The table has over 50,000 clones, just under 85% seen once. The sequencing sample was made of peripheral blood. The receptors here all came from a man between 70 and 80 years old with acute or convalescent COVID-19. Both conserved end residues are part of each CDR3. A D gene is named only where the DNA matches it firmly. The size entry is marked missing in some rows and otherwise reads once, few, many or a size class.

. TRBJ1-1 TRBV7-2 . TGTGCCAGCAGCTTAACGACGGGGAACACTGAAGCTTTCTTT CASSLTTGNTEAFF
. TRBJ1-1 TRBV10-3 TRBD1 TGTGCCATCAGGGGACAGGGGCAGGTCACTGAAGCTTTCTTT CAIRGQGQVTEAFF
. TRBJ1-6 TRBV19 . TGTGCCAGTAGTCAGGGGAGCTCCTATAATTCACCCCTCCACTTT CASSQGSSYNSPLHF
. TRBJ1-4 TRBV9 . TGTGCCAGCAGCCTCCAGGGTACGACTAATGAAAAACTGTTTTTT CASSLQGTTNEKLFF
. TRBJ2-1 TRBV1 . TGCACCAGCAGCCAACTAGCGGGGGGGGATTACAATGAGCAGTTCTTC CTSSQLAGGDYNEQFF
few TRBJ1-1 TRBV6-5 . TGTGCCAGCAGTTACTTTCGGGGCACTGAAGCTTTCTTT CASSYFRGTEAFF
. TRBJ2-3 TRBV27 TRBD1 TGTGCCAGCAGTAAGCACGGGGGACAGGGGGCTGGCACAGATACGCAGTATTTT CASSKHGGQGAGTDTQYF
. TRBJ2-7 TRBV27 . TGTGCCAGCAGTCATCAAGGGTGGAGGGCCTACGAGCAGTACTTC CASSHQGWRAYEQYF
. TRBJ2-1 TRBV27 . TGTGCCAGCAGTTTAATAGGCGGGGATCATGAGCAGTTCTTC CASSLIGGDHEQFF
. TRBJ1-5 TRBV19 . TGTGCCAGTAGTATCTCCGGGACAAACATTCAGCCCCAGCATTTT CASSISGTNIQPQHF
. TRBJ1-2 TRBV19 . TGTGCCAGTACCATGGGGCCGGGGGGCGCCTATGGCTACACCTTC CASTMGPGGAYGYTF
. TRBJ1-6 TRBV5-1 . TGCGCCAGCAGCTTGGGAAGGAGTAATTCACCCCTCCACTTT CASSLGRSNSPLHF
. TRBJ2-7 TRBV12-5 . TGTGCTAGTGGTTTACTCGGGTCGAGCTCCTACGAGCAGTACTTC CASGLLGSSSYEQYF
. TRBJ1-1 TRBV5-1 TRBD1 TGCGCCAGCAGCTGGGGACAGGGGATGGACACTGAAGCTTTCTTT CASSWGQGMDTEAFF
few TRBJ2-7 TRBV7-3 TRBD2 TGTGCCAGCAGCTTAAGGGCGGGAGATGAGCAGTACTTC CASSLRAGDEQYF
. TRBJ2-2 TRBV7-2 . TGTGCCAGCAGCTTAGGGTACAGATCCTCGGACACCGGGGAGCTGTTTTTT CASSLGYRSSDTGELFF
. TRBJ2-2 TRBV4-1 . TGCGCCAGCAGCCAAGATCGCAGGGCTAACACCGGGGAGCTGTTTTTT CASSQDRRANTGELFF
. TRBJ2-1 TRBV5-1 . TGCGCCAGCAGCTTACCGGACAGTAATGAGCAGTTCTTC CASSLPDSNEQFF
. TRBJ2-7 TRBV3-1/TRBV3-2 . TGTGCCAGCAGCCTAACCTACGAGCAGTACTTC CASSLTYEQYF
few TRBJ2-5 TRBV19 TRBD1 TGTGCCAGTAGTCTACAGGACAGGGGGCTTGGGACCCAGTACTTC CASSLQDRGLGTQYF
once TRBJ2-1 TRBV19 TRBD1 TGTGCCAGTAGTATAGCCGGGACAGGGTGGGGCAATGAGCAGTTCTTC CASSIAGTGWGNEQFF
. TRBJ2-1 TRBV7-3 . TGTGCCAGCAGCTTTCTACCTCAGGGCTCCTACAATGAGCAGTTCTTC CASSFLPQGSYNEQFF
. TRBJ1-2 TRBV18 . TGTGCCAGCTCACCAACAGAACTCTATGGCTACACCTTC CASSPTELYGYTF
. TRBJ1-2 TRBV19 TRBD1 TGTGCCAGTAGTCCCGGGACAGGGATCTATGGCTACACCTTC CASSPGTGIYGYTF
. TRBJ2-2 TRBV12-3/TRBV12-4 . TGTGCCAGCAGTTTCTACCGAGGGGAGCTGTTTTTT CASSFYRGELFF
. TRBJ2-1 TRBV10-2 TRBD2 TGCGCCAGTCTCTCACCACTAGCGGGGGCTTCCTACAATGAGCAGTTCTTC CASLSPLAGASYNEQFF
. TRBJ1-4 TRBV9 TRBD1 TGTGCCAGCAGCGCCTCCGGGACAGCTTATGAAAAACTGTTTTTT CASSASGTAYEKLFF
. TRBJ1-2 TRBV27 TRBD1 TGTGCCAGCAGTTTTAAGCCGGGACAGGGACACTATGGCTACACCTTC CASSFKPGQGHYGYTF
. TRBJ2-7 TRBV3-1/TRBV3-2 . TGTGCCAGCAGCCAAACAGGTCGATTTTACGAGCAGTACTTC CASSQTGRFYEQYF
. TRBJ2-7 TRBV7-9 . TGTGCCAGCAGCCGCAGTAATTACGAGCAGTACTTC CASSRSNYEQYF
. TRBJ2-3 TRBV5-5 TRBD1 TGTGCCAGCAGCTCCACCAGGGGGCCCGATACGCAGTATTTT CASSSTRGPDTQYF
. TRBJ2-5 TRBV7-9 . TGTGCCAGCAGCTTATGGGACTTAGCTGTGGAGACCCAGTACTTC CASSLWDLAVETQYF
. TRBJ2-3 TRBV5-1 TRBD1 TGCGCCAGCAGCTTTTCCGGGACAGGAGATACGCAGTATTTT CASSFSGTGDTQYF
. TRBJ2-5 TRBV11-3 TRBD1 TGTGCCAGCAGCAACCACAGGGGCGGGGAGACCCAGTACTTC CASSNHRGGETQYF
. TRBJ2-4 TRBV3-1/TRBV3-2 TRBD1 TGTGCCAGCAGCCCCGGGACAGGGGGAAACATTCAGTACTTC CASSPGTGGNIQYF
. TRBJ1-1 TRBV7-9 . TGTGCCAGCAGCTTAGACACCAACACTGAAGCTTTCTTT CASSLDTNTEAFF
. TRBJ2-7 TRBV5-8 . TGTGCCAGCAGCCTGTCGACAGGCGGAAATCCACCTCTCTACGAGCAGTACTTC CASSLSTGGNPPLYEQYF
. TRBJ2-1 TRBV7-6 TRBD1 TGTGCCAGCAGCTTAATCTCGGCAGGGGGAAAGGATGAGCAGTTCTTC CASSLISAGGKDEQFF
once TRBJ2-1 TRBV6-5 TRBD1 TGTGCCAGCATCCCCCGGGACAGGGGTTTTGGTGAGCAGTTCTTC CASIPRDRGFGEQFF
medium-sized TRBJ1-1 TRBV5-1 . TGCGCCAGCAGCTCGCAGACAGCGAACACTGAAGCTTTCTTT CASSSQTANTEAFF